This T cell receptor (beta chain) was found in a study of somatic mutations in cytotoxic T cells in rheumatoid arthritis. Study-wide background: Before any treatment began, more than 25 ml EDTA peripheral blood was collected from patients right after diagnosis. A subset of V beta antibody-stained T-cell populations was isolated by flow sorting, reaching nearly 100% purity, and this subset included V beta1+ cells that went on to TCRB sequencing.

Generated by immunoSEQ multiplex PCR, the TCRdb table keeps only in-frame clones and is missing some. Of about 15,000 clones in the sample, about four fifths were seen once. The study's findings and limits: Age-matched healthy controls and rheumatoid arthritis patients had CD8+ T-cell clonality that did not differ significantly. Healthy controls did not share the age-linked increase in CD8+ clonality seen in rheumatoid arthritis patients.

There are 15 residues in the CDR3. From germline, CDR1 is SNHLY and CDR2 FYNNEI. Trimming took 2 bases from V and 1 from J, leaving 9 bases between them. As for this clone: Antigen: not known.

The V and J genes are TRBV2 and TRBJ1-5; possible D gene TRBD1, 5 bases. This clonotype was sampled from an adult with rheumatoid arthritis. Specimen: CD8+ T cells sorted from blood. The CDR3 protein is CASSEWGVSNQPQHF. DNA for the CDR3: TGTGCCAGCAGTGAATGGGGGGTCAGCAATCAGCCCCAGCATTTT.